Each of the 5 T cell receptor beta chains below was sequenced from the same sample in a study of blood T cell repertoires in COVID-19. Using immunoSEQ multiplex PCR, the repertoire was profiled, and TCRdb retains in-frame clones only, with some absent. Of under 150,000 clones detected, 87% appear once; the ten largest clones hold around 2.3%. Specimen: peripheral blood. These TCRs come from a man aged 45-60 years with active COVID-19.

The V call is TRBV10-3, the J call TRBJ2-7; TRBD1 aligns across 8 bases. Unmatched junction bases numbered 12, after V lost 7 bases and J lost 1 base. Per the germline V gene, CDR1 is ENHRY and CDR2 is SYGVKD. The length of the CDR3 is 16 residues. The DNA for the CDR3 is TGTGCCATCATGGGACAGGATTCCTTAAGGTCCTACGAGCAGTACTTC. Amino acid sequence: CAIMGQDSLRSYEQYF.

The chain joins TRBV7-8 to TRBJ1-1; D may be TRBD1 (5 bases). This CDR3 is built from 15 residues. Germline V lookup: CDR1 SGHVS, CDR2 FQNEAQ. Trimming pared 5 bases from V and 1 base from J, leaving 14 bases between. CDR3 in amino acids: CASSPFGGWNTEAFF. CDR3 DNA: TGTGCCAGCAGCCCATTCGGGGGATGGAACACTGAAGCTTTCTTT. Full variable domain (missing parts from reference TRBV7-8 and TRBJ1-1): GAGVSQSPRYKVAKRGQDVALRCDPISGHVSLFWYQQALGQGPEFLTYFQNEAQLDKSGLPSDRFFAERPEGSVSTLKIQRTQQEDSAVYLCASSPFGGWNTEAFFGQGTRLTVV.

The chain is built from TRBV6-5 and TRBJ2-5; D is possibly TRBD1 (5 bases). Germline V gene lookup returns CDR1 MNHEY and CDR2 SVGAGI. The CDR3 is 13 residues long. Deletions cut 7 bases from V and 5 bases from J, with 14 bases between. The CDR3 DNA sequence: TGTGCCAGCAAGCAGGGTATGGAGGAGACCCAGTACTTC. It translates to CASKQGMEETQYF.

The V gene is TRBV5-6, the J gene TRBJ2-5; 7 positions agree with TRBD1. V was pared by 0 bases and J by 4 bases, with 6 bases of the junction left unmatched. The CDR3 runs to 15 residues. Germline V CDR1 and CDR2: SGHDT, YYEEEE. This CDR3 reads CASSLGQGVGETQYF. The CDR3 nucleotides are TGTGCCAGCAGCTTGGGACAGGGAGTTGGAGAGACCCAGTACTTC.

Comment on this clone: In the same sample, other DNA sequences code for this CDR3. The rearrangement uses TRBV7-9 and TRBJ1-2; TRBD1 matches at 10 bases. V lost 2 bases and J lost 4; bases outside the gene matches: 1. CDR3 length: 14 amino acids. The germline V gene has CDR1 SEHNR and CDR2 FQNEAQ (reference sequence). As DNA, the CDR3 is TGTGCCAGCAGCTTACGGACAGGGGGCTATGGCTACACCTTC. Translation gives CASSLRTGGYGYTF.